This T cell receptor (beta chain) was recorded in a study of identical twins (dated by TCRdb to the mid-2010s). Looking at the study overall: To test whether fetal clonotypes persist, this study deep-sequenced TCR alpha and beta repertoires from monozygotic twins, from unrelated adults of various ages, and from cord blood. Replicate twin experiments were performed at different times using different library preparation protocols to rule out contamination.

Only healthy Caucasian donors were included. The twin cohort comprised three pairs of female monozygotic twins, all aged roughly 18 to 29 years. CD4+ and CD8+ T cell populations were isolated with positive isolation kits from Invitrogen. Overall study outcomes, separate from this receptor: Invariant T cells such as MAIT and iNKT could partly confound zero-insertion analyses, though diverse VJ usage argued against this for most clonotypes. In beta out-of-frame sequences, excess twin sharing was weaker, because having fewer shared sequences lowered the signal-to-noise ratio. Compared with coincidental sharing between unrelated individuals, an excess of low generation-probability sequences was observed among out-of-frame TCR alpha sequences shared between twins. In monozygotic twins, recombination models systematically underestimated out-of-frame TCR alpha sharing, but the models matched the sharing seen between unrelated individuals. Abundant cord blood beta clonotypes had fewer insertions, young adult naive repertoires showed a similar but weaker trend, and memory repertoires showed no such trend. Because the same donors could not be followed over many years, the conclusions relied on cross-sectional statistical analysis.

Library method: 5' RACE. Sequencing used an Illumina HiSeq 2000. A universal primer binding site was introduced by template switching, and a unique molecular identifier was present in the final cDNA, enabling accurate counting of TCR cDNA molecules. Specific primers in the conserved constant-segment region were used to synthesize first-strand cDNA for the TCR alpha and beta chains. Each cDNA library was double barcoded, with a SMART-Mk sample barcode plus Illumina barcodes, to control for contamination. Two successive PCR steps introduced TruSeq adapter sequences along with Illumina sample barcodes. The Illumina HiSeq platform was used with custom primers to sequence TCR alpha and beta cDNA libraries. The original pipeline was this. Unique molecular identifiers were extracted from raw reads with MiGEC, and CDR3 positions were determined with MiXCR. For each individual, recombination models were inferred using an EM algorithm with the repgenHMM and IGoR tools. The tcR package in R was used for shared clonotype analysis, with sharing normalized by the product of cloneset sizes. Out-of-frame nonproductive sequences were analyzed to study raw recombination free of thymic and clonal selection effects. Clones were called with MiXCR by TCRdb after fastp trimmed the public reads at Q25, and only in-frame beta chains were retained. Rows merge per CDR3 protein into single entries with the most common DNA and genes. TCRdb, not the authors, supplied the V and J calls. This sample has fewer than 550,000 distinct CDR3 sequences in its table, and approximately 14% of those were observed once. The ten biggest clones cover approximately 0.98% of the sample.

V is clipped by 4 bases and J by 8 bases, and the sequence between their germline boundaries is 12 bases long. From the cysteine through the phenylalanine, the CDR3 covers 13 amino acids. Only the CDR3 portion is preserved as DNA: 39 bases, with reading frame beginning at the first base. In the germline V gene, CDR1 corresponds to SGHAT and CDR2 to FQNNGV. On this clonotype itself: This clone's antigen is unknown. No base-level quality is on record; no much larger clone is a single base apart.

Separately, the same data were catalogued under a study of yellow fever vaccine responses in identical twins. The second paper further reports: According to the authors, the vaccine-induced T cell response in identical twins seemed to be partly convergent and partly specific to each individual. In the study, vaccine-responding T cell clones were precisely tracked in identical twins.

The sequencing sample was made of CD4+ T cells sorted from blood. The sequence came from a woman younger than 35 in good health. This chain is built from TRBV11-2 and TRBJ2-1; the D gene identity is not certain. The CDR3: CASSSDPNDEQFF. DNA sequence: TGTGCCAGCAGCTCGGACCCGAACGATGAGCAGTTCTTC. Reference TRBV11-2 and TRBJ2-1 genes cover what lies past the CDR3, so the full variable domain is EAGVAQSPRYKIIEKRQSVAFWCNPISGHATLYWYQQILGQGPKLLIQFQNNGVVDDSQLPKDRFSAERLKGVDSTLKIQPAKLEDSAVYLCASSSDPNDEQFFGPGTRLTVL.